A single sample gave rise to the 14 T cell receptor beta chains below, sequenced in a study of T cell responses to AZD1222 COVID-19 vaccine (dated by TCRdb to the early 2020s). Libraries were made using the immunoSEQ multiplex PCR assay. This is the immuneACCESS table as TCRdb keeps it, with only in-frame sequences that have V and J called. A part of the clones is gone; compared with another copy, unresolved V genes explain less than half, and the rest is unexplained. The sample yields more than 130,000 clones; 75% to 95% were counted once. Approximately 3.6% of the sample lies in the top ten. This specimen's time point label, per the study, means: baseline before first vaccination. Sequenced here: peripheral blood, sampled on day 0 of AZD1222 vaccination. The receptors were gathered from an adult in good health.

This clone appeared a single time. V gene TRBV6-1 combines with J gene TRBJ2-6, with unresolved D. Per the germline V gene, CDR1 is MNHNS and CDR2 is SASEGT. The V end was cut by 3 bases, the J end by 0 bases, with 12 bases between. CDR3 length: 17 residues. The CDR3 bases are TGTGCCAGCAGTGATAGCCGGGTTCCCTCTGGGGCCAACGTCCTGACTTTC. It codes for CASSDSRVPSGANVLTF.

The V and J genes are TRBV7-3 and TRBJ2-3; D is possibly TRBD2 (5 bases). Germline lookup yields CDR1 SGHTA and CDR2 FQGTGA. There are 15 residues in the CDR3. The V and J ends lost 1 base and 0 bases respectively, with 8 bases between them. CDR3 DNA: TGTGCCAGCAGCTTAATGAGCGGTAGCACAGATACGCAGTATTTT. It yields the protein CASSLMSGSTDTQYF.

This chain links TRBV6-6 with TRBJ2-6; 9 bases fit TRBD1. The CDR3 runs to 17 residues. CDR1 and CDR2 from the germline V gene are MNHNY and SVGAGI (reference sequence). The V gene end was trimmed by 5 bases and the J gene end by 2 bases; junction bases not matched to a gene: 7. DNA of the CDR3: TGTGCCAGCAGTCCATCCTGGACAGGGGCTGGGGCCAACGTCCTGACTTTC. Encoded protein: CASSPSWTGAGANVLTF.

The chain joins TRBV15 to TRBJ2-1; TRBD2 matches 11 bases. With V trimmed by 5 bases and J by 7 bases, 10 bases remained unmatched. Germline V gene lookup returns CDR1 LNHNV and CDR2 YYDKDF (reference sequence). The CDR3 contains 16 residues. Here the CDR3 reads CATSARASGGLNEQFF. DNA of the CDR3: TGTGCCACCAGCGCAAGGGCTAGCGGGGGGCTGAATGAGCAGTTCTTC.

CDR3: CASSALRRYEQYF. CDR3 DNA: TGTGCCAGCAGCGCATTAAGACGGTACGAGCAGTACTTC. The V call is TRBV11-3, the J call TRBJ2-7, with unresolved D. The CDR3 is 13 residues long. CDR1 and CDR2 from the germline V gene are SGHNT and YENEEA. Deletions cut 5 bases from V and 4 bases from J, with 12 bases between.

The V and J genes are TRBV7-3 and TRBJ2-2; 11 nucleotides match TRBD2. The CDR3 has 16 amino acids. V shed 5 bases, J shed 5 bases, and the junction held 7 bases outside the gene matches. Germline CDR1 SGHTA, CDR2 FQGTGA. CDR3 nucleotides: TGTGCCAGCAGCCCAAGACTAGCGGGAAATACCGGGGAGCTGTTTTTT. Its protein product is CASSPRLAGNTGELFF.

The rearrangement links TRBV5-1 to TRBJ2-2; tentative D call: TRBD2 (6 bases). CDR1 and CDR2 from the germline V gene are SGHRS and YFSETQ. The CDR3 covers 15 residues. V lost 7 bases and J lost 2, with 15 bases in between. The chain's CDR3 is CASYPRERNTGELFF. CDR3 nucleotide sequence: TGCGCCAGCTACCCTCGGGAGCGTAACACCGGGGAGCTGTTTTTT. The variable domain in full, with the rest retrieved from reference TRBV5-1 and TRBJ2-2, is KAGVTQTPRYLIKTRGQQVTLSCSPISGHRSVSWYQQTPGQGLQFLFEYFSETQRNKGNFPGRFSGRQFSNSRSEMNVSTLELGDSALYLCASYPRERNTGELFFGEGSRLTVL.

The chain couples TRBV27 to TRBJ2-3; a weak D match, TRBD1 (5 bases). V gave up 3 bases and J gave up 3 bases, with 22 bases separating them. CDR3 length equals 18 residues. Per germline, CDR1 MNHEY and CDR2 SMNVEV (reference sequence). CDR3 loop: CASSLRQGLPTGTDTQYF. CDR3 in DNA: TGTGCCAGCAGTTTGAGGCAGGGTCTCCCAACCGGGACAGATACGCAGTATTTT.

V usage is TRBV7-3 and J usage is TRBJ2-2; tentative D call: TRBD2 (6 bases). V gave up 5 bases and J gave up 5 bases, with 15 bases separating them. This CDR3 is 15 amino acids long. CDR1 and CDR2 (germline): SGHTA, FQGTGA. The CDR3 coding sequence is TGTGCCAGCAGCCGAGCTCGGGGGAGTACCGGGGAGCTGTTTTTT. Translating it yields CASSRARGSTGELFF.

This chain joins TRBV19 and TRBJ2-1; TRBD2 agrees at 11 bases. The CDR3 loop spans 18 amino acids. With 4 bases clipped from V and 0 bases from J, the junction kept 8 bases outside the gene matches. CDR1 is LNHDA and CDR2 is SQIVND in the germline V gene (reference sequence). The CDR3, as DNA: TGTGCCAGTAGTAGTGGGACTAGCGGAGTCAGCTCCTACAATGAGCAGTTCTTC. Protein product: CASSSGTSGVSSYNEQFF.

V is TRBV29-1 and J is TRBJ2-7; D is possibly TRBD2 (5 bases). Looked up from germline, CDR1 is SQVTM and CDR2 is ANQGSEA. V lost 5 bases and J lost 3, with 14 bases in between. The CDR3 has 13 amino acids. CDR3 loop: CSVSRGVGYEQYF. The CDR3, as DNA: TGCAGCGTTTCCCGGGGTGTAGGCTACGAGCAGTACTTC.

The rearrangement links TRBV21-1 to TRBJ2-5; the listed D gene, TRBD1, was not tested against the DNA. TRBV21-1 is termed a pseudogene. This CDR3 has 14 amino acids. The CDR3 DNA follows: TGTGCCAGCGAGGGAACAGGGCACGCGGAGACCCAGTACTTC. It encodes CASEGTGHAETQYF.

This chain uses TRBV6-6 with TRBJ2-3, with 9 bases lining up with TRBD2. Germline V gives CDR1 MNHNY, CDR2 SVGAGI (reference sequence). V was pared by 5 bases and J by 1 base, with 19 bases of the junction left unmatched. The CDR3 consists of 20 residues. The CDR3 DNA follows: TGTGCCAGCAGTCACCACTACACTAGCGGGCGGTCGCTCGGCACAGATACGCAGTATTTT. Its protein product is CASSHHYTSGRSLGTDTQYF.

The V and J genes are TRBV11-3 and TRBJ2-1, with D maybe TRBD2 (5 bases). This CDR3 region has 15 residues. Germline V gene data show CDR1 as SGHNT and CDR2 as YENEEA. V dropped 3 bases and J dropped 2 bases, with 11 bases sitting between them. Here the CDR3 reads CASSFRGTPYNEQFF. CDR3 DNA sequence: TGTGCCAGCAGCTTCCGGGGTACACCCTACAATGAGCAGTTCTTC.